This T cell receptor (beta chain) stems from a study of cytomegalovirus exposure and HLA in healthy donors. Overall study findings and caveats: Rare sequences made up most TCRs, while some public TCRs were found in many donors.

Primers for the PCR totalled 60 Vbeta and 13 Jbeta. Sequencing used immunoSEQ multiplex PCR; TCRdb keeps in-frame clones, though not all of them. The data hold about 250,000 clones, with about nine tenths observed a single time. Germline CDR1 and CDR2: SNHLY and FYNNEI. This CDR3 contains 15 residues. Trimming removed 4 bases from V and 1 base from J, with 14 bases in between. Comments on this clone: Antigen unknown.

The chain joins TRBV2 to TRBJ2-7; the D gene is possibly TRBD2 (6 bases). The specimen was PBMCs. This sequence was found in a girl aged 2-10 years in good health and CMV-seronegative. The CDR3 region is CASSVLGTLSYEQYF. The CDR3 DNA reads as TGTGCCAGCAGTGTTTTGGGGACTCTGTCCTACGAGCAGTACTTC.